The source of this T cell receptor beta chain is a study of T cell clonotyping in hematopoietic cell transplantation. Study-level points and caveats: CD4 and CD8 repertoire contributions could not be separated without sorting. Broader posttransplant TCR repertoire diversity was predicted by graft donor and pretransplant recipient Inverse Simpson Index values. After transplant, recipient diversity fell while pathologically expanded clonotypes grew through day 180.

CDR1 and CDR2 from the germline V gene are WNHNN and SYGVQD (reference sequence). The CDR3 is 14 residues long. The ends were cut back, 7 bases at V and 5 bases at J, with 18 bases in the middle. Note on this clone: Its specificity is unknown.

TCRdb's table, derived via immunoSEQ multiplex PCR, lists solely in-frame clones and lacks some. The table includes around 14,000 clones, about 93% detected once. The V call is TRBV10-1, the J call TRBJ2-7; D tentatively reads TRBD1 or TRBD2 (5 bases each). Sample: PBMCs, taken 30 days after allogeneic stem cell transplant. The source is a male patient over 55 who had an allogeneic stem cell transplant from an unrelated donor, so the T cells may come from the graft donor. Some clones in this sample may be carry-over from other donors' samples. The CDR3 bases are TGCGCCAGCATTCCGGGGCCAGAGCCCCACGAGCAGTACTTC. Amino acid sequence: CASIPGPEPHEQYF.